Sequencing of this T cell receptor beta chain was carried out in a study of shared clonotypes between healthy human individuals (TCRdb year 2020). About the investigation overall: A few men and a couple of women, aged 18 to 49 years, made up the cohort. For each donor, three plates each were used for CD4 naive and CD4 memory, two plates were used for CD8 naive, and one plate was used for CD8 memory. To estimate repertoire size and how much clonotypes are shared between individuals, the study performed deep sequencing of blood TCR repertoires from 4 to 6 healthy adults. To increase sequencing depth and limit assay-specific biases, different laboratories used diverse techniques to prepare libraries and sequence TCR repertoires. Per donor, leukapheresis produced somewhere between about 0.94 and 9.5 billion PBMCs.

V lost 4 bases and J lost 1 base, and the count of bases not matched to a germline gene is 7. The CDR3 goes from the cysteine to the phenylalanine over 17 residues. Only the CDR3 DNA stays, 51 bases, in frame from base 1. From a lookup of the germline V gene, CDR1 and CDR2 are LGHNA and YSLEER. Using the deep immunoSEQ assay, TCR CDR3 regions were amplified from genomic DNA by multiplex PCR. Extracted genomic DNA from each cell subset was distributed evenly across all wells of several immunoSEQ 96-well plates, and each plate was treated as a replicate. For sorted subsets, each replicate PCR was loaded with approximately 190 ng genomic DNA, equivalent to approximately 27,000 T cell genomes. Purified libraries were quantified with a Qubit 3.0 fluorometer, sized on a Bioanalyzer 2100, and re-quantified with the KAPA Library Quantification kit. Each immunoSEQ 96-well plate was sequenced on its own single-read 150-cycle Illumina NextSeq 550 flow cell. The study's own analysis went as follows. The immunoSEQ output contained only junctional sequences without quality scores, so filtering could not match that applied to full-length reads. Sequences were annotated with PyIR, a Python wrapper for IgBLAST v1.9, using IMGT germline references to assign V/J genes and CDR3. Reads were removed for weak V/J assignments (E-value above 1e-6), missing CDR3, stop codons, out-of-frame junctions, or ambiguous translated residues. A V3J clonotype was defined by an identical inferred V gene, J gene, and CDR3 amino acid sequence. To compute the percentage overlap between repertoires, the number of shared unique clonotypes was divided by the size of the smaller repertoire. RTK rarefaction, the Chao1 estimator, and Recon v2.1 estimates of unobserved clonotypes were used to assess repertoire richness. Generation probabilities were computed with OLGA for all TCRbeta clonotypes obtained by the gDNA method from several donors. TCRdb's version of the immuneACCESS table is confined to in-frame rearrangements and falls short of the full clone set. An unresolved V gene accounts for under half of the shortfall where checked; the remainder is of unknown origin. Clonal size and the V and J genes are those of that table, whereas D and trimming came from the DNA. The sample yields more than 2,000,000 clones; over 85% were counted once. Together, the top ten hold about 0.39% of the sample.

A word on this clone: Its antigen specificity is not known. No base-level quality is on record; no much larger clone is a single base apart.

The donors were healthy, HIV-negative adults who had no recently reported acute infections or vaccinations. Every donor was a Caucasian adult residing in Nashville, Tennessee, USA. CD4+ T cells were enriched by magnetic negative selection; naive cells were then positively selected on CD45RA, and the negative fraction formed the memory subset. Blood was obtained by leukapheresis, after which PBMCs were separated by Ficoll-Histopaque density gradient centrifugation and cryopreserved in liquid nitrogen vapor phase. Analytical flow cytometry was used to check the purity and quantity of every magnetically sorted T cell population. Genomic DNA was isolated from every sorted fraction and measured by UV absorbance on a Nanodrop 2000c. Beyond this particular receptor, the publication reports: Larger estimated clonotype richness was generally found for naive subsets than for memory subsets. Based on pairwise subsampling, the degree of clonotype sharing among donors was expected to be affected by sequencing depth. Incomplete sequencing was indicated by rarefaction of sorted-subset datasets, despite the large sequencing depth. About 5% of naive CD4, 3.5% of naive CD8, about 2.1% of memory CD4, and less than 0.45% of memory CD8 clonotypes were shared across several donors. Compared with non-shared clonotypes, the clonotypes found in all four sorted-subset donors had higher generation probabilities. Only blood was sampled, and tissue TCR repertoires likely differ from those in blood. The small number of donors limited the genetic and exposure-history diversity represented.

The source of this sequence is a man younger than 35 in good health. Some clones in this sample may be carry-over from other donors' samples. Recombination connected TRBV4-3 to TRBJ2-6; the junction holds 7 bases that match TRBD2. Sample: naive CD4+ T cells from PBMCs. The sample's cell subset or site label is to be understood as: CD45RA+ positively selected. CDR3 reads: CASSLLGRDSGANVLTF. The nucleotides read TGCGCCAGCAGCCTCCTGGGGAGGGATTCTGGGGCCAACGTCCTGACTTTC.